Listed below are T cell receptor beta chains from one sample, sequenced in a study of shared clonotypes between healthy human individuals. The protocol was immunoSEQ multiplex PCR, while the TCRdb copy is restricted to in-frame clones and leaves out a portion. The sample lists roughly 700,000 clones, roughly 70% occurring once. The sequenced sample consisted of memory CD4+ T cells sorted from blood. The receptors originated from a woman aged 30 to 39 in good health. Each CDR3 is given with its conserved first and last residue. The D gene is left open where the match is weak. Size is omitted from some rows. Given values are once, few, many or a class for expanded clones.

CDR3: CASSQDYGASGAPYEQYF
DNA: TGCGCCAGCAGCCAAGATTATGGGGCTAGCGGGGCCCCCTACGAGCAGTACTTC
size: .
V: TRBV4-1
J: TRBJ2-7
D: TRBD2

CDR3: CASSRDSLGETQYF
DNA: TGTGCCAGCAGCCGGGACAGTCTGGGAGAGACCCAGTACTTC
size: once
V: TRBV5-4
J: TRBJ2-5
D: TRBD1

CDR3: CASSISQPNEQFF
DNA: TGTGCCAGTAGTATTAGCCAGCCCAATGAGCAGTTCTTC
size: .
V: TRBV19
J: TRBJ2-1
D: .

CDR3: CASSLPGVAGADTQYF
DNA: TGTGCCAGCAGCTTACCCGGGGTAGCGGGGGCAGATACGCAGTATTTT
size: .
V: TRBV5-4
J: TRBJ2-3
D: TRBD2

CDR3: CASSVATENYGYTF
DNA: TGTGCCAGCAGCGTAGCTACTGAAAACTATGGCTACACCTTC
size: .
V: TRBV9
J: TRBJ1-2
D: .

CDR3: CASSLLAGAENEQFF
DNA: TGCGCCAGCAGCTTACTAGCGGGGGCGGAGAATGAGCAGTTCTTC
size: .
V: TRBV5-1
J: TRBJ2-1
D: TRBD2

CDR3: CASSLAGLASRETQYF
DNA: TGCGCCAGCAGCTTGGCAGGACTAGCTTCGAGAGAGACCCAGTACTTC
size: .
V: TRBV5-1
J: TRBJ2-5
D: TRBD2

CDR3: CAWSYSGGTGELFF
DNA: TGTGCCTGGAGCTATAGCGGGGGAACCGGGGAGCTGTTTTTT
size: .
V: TRBV30
J: TRBJ2-2
D: TRBD2

CDR3: CASTDYPDTQYF
DNA: TGTGCCAGTACGGACTATCCAGATACGCAGTATTTT
size: .
V: TRBV28
J: TRBJ2-3
D: .

CDR3: CASSLVAGDTQYF
DNA: TGTGCCAGCAGCTTGGTAGCGGGAGATACGCAGTATTTT
size: once
V: TRBV5-4
J: TRBJ2-3
D: TRBD2

CDR3: CAWSGDREKSQYF
DNA: TGTGCCTGGAGTGGAGACAGGGAGAAATCCCAGTACTTC
size: .
V: TRBV30
J: TRBJ2-5
D: TRBD1

CDR3: CASSGPDSLSPFF
DNA: TGTGCCAGCAGCGGACCGGACAGCCTGTCGCCGTTCTTC
size: .
V: TRBV7-9
J: TRBJ2-1
D: .

CDR3: CASSPPGQGHQPQHF
DNA: TGTGCCAGCTCACCACCGGGACAGGGCCATCAGCCCCAGCATTTT
size: .
V: TRBV18
J: TRBJ1-5
D: TRBD1

CDR3: CASSVTGGHTGELFF
DNA: TGCGCCAGCAGCGTTACAGGGGGCCACACCGGGGAGCTGTTTTTT
size: .
V: TRBV5-1
J: TRBJ2-2
D: TRBD1

CDR3: CASSLGLFRQETQYF
DNA: TGCGCCAGCAGCTTGGGACTTTTCCGCCAAGAGACCCAGTACTTC
size: .
V: TRBV5-1
J: TRBJ2-5
D: .

CDR3: CASSQWMGRDKRELFF
DNA: TGCGCCAGCAGCCAGTGGATGGGGCGGGATAAGCGGGAGCTGTTTTTT
size: .
V: TRBV4-1
J: TRBJ2-2
D: .

CDR3: CASSFGPEDVPQHF
DNA: TGCGCCAGCAGCTTTGGACCAGAGGATGTGCCCCAGCATTTT
size: .
V: TRBV5-1
J: TRBJ1-5
D: .

CDR3: CASKPSGRAPYF
DNA: TGTGCCAGCAAACCTAGCGGGAGGGCCCCGTACTTC
size: few
V: TRBV2
J: TRBJ2-7
D: TRBD2

CDR3: CAISDSAGSGTGELFF
DNA: TGTGCCATCAGTGACTCGGCGGGATCCGGAACCGGGGAGCTGTTTTTT
size: .
V: TRBV10-3
J: TRBJ2-2
D: .

CDR3: CASSHQQGTRYEQYF
DNA: TGTGCCAGCAGCCACCAACAGGGCACCCGCTACGAGCAGTACTTC
size: few
V: TRBV4-2
J: TRBJ2-7
D: .

CDR3: CASSENSGSETQYF
DNA: TGTGCCAGCAGTGAAAATAGCGGGAGTGAGACCCAGTACTTC
size: few
V: TRBV2
J: TRBJ2-5
D: TRBD2

CDR3: CASSLVRGRGSQETQYF
DNA: TGTGCCAGCAGCTTAGTTCGAGGCAGGGGATCCCAAGAGACCCAGTACTTC
size: .
V: TRBV11-1
J: TRBJ2-5
D: .

CDR3: CAWSKGAGGNTIYF
DNA: TGTGCCTGGAGTAAGGGGGCCGGTGGAAACACCATATATTTT
size: .
V: TRBV30
J: TRBJ1-3
D: TRBD1

CDR3: CASSSSAGMGSTDTQYF
DNA: TGTGCCAGCAGCTCATCAGCGGGGATGGGGAGCACAGATACGCAGTATTTT
size: .
V: TRBV11-1
J: TRBJ2-3
D: TRBD2

CDR3: CATSGNTGVKYF
DNA: TGTGCCACCAGCGGAAACACAGGGGTTAAGTACTTC
size: .
V: TRBV15
J: TRBJ2-7
D: TRBD1

CDR3: CASSYSYRDQPQHF
DNA: TGTGCCAGCAGTTACTCCTACAGGGATCAGCCCCAGCATTTT
size: .
V: TRBV6-5
J: TRBJ1-5
D: .

CDR3: CASSFGGNGYTF
DNA: TGTGCCAGCAGTTTCGGGGGGAATGGCTACACCTTC
size: few
V: TRBV28
J: TRBJ1-2
D: .

CDR3: CASSLLAGNEKLFF
DNA: TGTGCCAGCAGCTTACTTGCAGGAAATGAAAAACTGTTTTTT
size: .
V: TRBV7-9
J: TRBJ1-4
D: .

CDR3: CASSWGPGELFF
DNA: TGTGCCAGCAGCTGGGGGCCCGGGGAGCTGTTTTTT
size: .
V: TRBV7-9
J: TRBJ2-2
D: .

CDR3: CASSFRSSYNEQFF
DNA: TGTGCCAGCAGTTTCAGAAGCTCCTACAATGAGCAGTTCTTC
size: .
V: TRBV28
J: TRBJ2-1
D: .

CDR3: CASSSTNEKLFF
DNA: TGTGCCAGCAGCTCGACTAATGAAAAACTGTTTTTT
size: .
V: TRBV7-6
J: TRBJ1-4
D: .

CDR3: CASSLMAGESYEQYF
DNA: TGTGCCAGCAGCTTAATGGCAGGCGAGTCCTACGAGCAGTACTTC
size: .
V: TRBV7-9
J: TRBJ2-7
D: .

CDR3: CASSLDYYEQYF
DNA: TGTGCCAGCAGCTTAGATTACTACGAGCAGTACTTC
size: .
V: TRBV7-2
J: TRBJ2-7
D: .

CDR3: CSVELLAEKYEQYF
DNA: TGCAGCGTTGAACTACTAGCCGAAAAGTACGAGCAGTACTTC
size: .
V: TRBV29-1
J: TRBJ2-7
D: .

CDR3: CASEGQGTDTQYF
DNA: TGTGCCAGCGAGGGACAGGGCACAGATACGCAGTATTTT
size: few
V: TRBV28
J: TRBJ2-3
D: TRBD1

CDR3: CASSDSTRGQQPFSNQPQHF
DNA: TGTGCCAGCAGTGACTCGACGAGAGGACAGCAACCGTTTAGCAATCAGCCCCAGCATTTT
size: .
V: TRBV6-4
J: TRBJ1-5
D: .

CDR3: CASGPGQGTYEQYF
DNA: TGCGCCAGCGGACCGGGACAGGGTACCTACGAGCAGTACTTC
size: .
V: TRBV5-1
J: TRBJ2-7
D: TRBD1

CDR3: CASSLDPNTEAFF
DNA: TGCGCCAGCAGCTTGGATCCCAACACTGAAGCTTTCTTT
size: .
V: TRBV5-1
J: TRBJ1-1
D: .

CDR3: CASSHTQHPNTEAFF
DNA: TGTGCCAGCAGCCATACGCAACACCCGAACACTGAAGCTTTCTTT
size: .
V: TRBV4-2
J: TRBJ1-1
D: .

CDR3: CASSLGGGDTEAFF
DNA: TGCGCCAGCAGCTTGGGAGGCGGGGACACTGAAGCTTTCTTT
size: .
V: TRBV5-1
J: TRBJ1-1
D: .

CDR3: CASSYRLNTEAFF
DNA: TGTGCCAGCAGTTACCGTCTAAACACTGAAGCTTTCTTT
size: .
V: TRBV6-5
J: TRBJ1-1
D: .